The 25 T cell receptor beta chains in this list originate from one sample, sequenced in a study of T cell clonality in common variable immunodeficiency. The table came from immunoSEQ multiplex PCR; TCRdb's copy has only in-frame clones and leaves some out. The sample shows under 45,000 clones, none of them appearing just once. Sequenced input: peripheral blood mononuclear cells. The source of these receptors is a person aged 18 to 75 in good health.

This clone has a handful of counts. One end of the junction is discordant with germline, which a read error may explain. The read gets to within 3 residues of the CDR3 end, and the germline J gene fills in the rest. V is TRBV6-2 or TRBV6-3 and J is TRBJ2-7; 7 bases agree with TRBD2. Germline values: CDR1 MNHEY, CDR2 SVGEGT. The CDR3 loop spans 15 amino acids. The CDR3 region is CVSRIRDYTSYEQYF. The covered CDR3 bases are TGTGTCAGCAGAATCCGGGACTACACCTCCTACGAG.

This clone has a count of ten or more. The part of the CDR3 DNA that was read is TGTGCCAGCAGTGACAGGGACACAAGG. Amino acid sequence: CASSDRDTR. The whole CDR3 protein is CASSDRDTRLFF. The chain employs TRBV2 and TRBJ2-2, with D tentatively TRBD1 (6 bases). The CDR3 end is not reached by the read, which stops 3 residues before it; the germline J gene fills it in. Germline V gene sequence: CDR1 SNHLY, CDR2 FYNNEI. The CDR3 has 12 amino acids. The variable domain in full, completed from reference TRBV2 and TRBJ2-2, reads EPEVTQTPSHQVTQMGQEVILRCVPISNHLYFYWYRQILGQKVEFLVSFYNNEISEKSEIFDDQFSVERPDGSNFTLKIRSTKLEDSAMYFCASSDRDTRLFFGEGSRLTVL.

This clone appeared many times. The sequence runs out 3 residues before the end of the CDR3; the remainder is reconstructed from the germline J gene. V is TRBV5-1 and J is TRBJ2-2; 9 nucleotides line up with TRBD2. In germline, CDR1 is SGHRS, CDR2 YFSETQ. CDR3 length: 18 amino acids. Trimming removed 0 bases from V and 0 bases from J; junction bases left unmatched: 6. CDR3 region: CASSLGVAGAANTGELFF. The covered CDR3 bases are TGCGCCAGCAGCTTGGGGGTAGCGGGAGCGGCGAACACCGGGGAG.

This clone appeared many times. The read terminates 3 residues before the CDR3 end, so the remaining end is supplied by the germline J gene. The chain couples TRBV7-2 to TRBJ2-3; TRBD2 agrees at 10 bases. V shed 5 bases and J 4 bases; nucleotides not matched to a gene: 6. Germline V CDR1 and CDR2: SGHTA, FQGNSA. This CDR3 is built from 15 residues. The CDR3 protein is CASSTTGTSADTQYF. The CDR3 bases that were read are TGTGCCAGCAGCACGACCGGGACTAGCGCAGATACG.

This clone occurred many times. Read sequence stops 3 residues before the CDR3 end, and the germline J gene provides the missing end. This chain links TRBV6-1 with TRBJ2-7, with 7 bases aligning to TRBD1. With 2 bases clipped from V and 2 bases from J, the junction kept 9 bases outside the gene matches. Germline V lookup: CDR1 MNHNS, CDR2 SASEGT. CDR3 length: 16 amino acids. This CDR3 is CASSEYGGQGAYEQYF. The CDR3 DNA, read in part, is TGTGCCAGCAGTGAATATGGTGGCCAGGGGGCCTACGAG.

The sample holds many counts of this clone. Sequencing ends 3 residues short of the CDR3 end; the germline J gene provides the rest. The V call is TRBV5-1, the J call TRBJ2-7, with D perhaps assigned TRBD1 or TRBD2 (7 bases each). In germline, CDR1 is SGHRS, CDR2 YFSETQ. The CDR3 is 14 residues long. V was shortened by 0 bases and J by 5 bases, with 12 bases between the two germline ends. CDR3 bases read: TGCGCCAGCAGCTTGGTGGGAGGGGGCGACGAG. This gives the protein CASSLVGGGDE. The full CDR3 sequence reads CASSLVGGGDEQYF.

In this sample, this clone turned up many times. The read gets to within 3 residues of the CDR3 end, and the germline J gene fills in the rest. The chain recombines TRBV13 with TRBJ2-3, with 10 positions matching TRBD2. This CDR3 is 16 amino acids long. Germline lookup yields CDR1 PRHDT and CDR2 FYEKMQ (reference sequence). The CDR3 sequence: CASSSTSGTLVGTQYF. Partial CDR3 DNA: TGTGCCAGCAGCTCAACTAGCGGGACTCTCGTCGGCACG.

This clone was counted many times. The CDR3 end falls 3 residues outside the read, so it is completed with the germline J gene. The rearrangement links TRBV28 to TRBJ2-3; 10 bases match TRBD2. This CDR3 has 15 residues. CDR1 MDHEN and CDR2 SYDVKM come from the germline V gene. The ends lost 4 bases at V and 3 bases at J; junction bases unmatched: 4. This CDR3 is CASSSTGLATDTQYF. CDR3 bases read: TGTGCCAGCAGTTCCACGGGACTAGCGACAGATACG.

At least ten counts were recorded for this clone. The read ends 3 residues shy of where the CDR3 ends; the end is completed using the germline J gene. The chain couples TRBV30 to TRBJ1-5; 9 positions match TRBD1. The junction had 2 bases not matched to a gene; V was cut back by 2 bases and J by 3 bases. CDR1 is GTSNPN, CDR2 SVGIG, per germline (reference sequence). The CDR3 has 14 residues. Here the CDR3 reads CAWSRTGDNQPQHF. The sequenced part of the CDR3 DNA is TGTGCCTGGAGTCGGACAGGGGACAATCAGCCC.

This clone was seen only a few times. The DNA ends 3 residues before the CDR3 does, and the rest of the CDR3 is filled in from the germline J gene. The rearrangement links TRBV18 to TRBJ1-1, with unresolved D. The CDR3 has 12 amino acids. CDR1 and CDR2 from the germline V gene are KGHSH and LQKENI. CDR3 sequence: CASSPQGYEAFF. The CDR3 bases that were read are TGTGCCAGCTCACCACAGGGCTACGAG.

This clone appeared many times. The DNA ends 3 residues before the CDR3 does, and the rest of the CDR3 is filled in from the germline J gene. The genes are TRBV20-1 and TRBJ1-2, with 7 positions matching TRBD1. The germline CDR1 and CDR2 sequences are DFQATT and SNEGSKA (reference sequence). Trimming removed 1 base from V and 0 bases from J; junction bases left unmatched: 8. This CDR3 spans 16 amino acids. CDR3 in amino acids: CSARVSGGRSNYGYTF. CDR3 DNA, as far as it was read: TGCAGTGCTAGAGTATCAGGGGGGAGATCTAACTATGGC.

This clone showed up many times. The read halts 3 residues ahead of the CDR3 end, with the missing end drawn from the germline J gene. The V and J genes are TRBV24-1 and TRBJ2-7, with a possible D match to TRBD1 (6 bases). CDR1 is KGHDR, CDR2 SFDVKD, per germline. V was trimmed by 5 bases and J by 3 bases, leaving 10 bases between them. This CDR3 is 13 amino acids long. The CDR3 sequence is CATSAGAGYEQYF. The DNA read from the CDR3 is TGTGCCACCAGTGCAGGGGCGGGCTACGAG.

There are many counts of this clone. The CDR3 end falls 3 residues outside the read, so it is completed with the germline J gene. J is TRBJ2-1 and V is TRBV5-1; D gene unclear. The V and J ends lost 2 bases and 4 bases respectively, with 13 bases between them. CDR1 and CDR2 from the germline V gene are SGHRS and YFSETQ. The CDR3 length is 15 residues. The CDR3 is CASSFGQSLYNEQFF. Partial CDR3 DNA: TGCGCCAGCAGCTTCGGCCAGTCACTATACAATGAG.

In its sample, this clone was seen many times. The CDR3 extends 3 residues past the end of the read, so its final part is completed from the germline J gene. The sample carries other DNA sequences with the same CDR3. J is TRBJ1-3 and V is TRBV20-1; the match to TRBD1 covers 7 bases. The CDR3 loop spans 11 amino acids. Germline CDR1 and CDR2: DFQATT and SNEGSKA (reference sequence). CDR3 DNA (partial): TGCAGTGCTGCTCAGGGGGAGACC. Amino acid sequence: CSAAQGET. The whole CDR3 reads CSAAQGETIYF.

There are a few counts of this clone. CDR3 DNA (partial): TGTGCCTCCTCAGGGGTGGCCCTTAACTATGGT. It yields the protein CASSGVALNYG. The full CDR3 protein is CASSGVALNYGQYF. The rearrangement links TRBV30 to TRBJ2-4; weak D call: TRBD1 (6 bases). Read sequence stops 3 residues before the CDR3 end, and the germline J gene provides the missing end. The CDR3 has 14 residues. The germline V gene encodes CDR1 GTSNPN and CDR2 SVGIG (reference sequence).

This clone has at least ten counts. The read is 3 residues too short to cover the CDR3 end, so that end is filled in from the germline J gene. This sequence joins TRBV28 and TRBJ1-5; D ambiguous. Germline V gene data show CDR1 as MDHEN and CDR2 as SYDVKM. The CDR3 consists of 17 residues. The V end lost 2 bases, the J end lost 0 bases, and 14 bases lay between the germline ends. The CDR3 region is CASSLGQISYSNQPQHF. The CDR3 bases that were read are TGTGCCAGCAGTTTAGGCCAGATCTCTTATAGCAATCAGCCC.

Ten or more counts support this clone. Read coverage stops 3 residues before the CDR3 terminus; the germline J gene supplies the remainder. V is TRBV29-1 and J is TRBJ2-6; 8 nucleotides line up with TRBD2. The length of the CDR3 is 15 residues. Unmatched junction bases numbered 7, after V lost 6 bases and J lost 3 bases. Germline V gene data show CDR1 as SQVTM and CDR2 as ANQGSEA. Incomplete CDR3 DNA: TGCAGCGTCGAGACACGGGGGGGTGGGGCCAACGTC. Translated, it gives CSVETRGGGANV. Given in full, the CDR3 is CSVETRGGGANVLTF.

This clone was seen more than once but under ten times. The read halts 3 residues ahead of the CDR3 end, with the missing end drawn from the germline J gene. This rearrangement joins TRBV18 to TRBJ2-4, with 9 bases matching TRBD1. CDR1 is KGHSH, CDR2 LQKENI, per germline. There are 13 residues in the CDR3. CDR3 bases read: TGTGCCAGCTCACCAGGGACAGGGAATGGT. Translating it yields CASSPGTGNG. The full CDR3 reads CASSPGTGNGQYF.

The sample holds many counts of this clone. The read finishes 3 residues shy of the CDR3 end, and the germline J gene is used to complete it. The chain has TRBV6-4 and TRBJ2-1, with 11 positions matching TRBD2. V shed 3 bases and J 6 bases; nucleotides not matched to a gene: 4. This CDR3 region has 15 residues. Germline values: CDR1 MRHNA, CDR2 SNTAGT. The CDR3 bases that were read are TGTGCCAGCAGTGAAGAGGGGACTAGCGGCAATGAG. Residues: CASSEEGTSGNE. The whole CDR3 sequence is CASSEEGTSGNEQFF.

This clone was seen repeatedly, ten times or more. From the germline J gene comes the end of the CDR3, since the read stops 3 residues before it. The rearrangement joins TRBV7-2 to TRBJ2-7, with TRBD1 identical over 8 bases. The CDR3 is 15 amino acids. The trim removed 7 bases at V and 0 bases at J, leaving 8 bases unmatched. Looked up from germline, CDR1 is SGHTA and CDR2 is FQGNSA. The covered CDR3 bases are TGTGCCAGCACCCAGGGGGCTGTGAGCTCCTACGAG. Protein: CASTQGAVSSYE. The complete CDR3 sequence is CASTQGAVSSYEQYF.

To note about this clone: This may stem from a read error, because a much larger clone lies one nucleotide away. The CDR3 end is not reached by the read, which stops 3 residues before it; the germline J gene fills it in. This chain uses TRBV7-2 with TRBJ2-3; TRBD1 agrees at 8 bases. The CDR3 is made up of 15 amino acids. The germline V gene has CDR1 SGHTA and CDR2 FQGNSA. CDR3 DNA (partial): TGTGCCAGCAGCTTAGGAACAGGGGGTCGCGAGACG. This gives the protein CASSLGTGGRET. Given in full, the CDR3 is CASSLGTGGRETQYF.

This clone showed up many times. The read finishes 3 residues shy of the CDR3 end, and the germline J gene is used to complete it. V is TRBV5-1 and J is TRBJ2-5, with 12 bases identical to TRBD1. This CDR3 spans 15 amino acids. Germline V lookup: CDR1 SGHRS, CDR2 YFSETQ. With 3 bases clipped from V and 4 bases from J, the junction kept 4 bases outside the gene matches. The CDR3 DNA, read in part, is TGCGCCAGCAGCTGGGGGACAGGGGGCGGAGAGACC. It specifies CASSWGTGGGET. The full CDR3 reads CASSWGTGGGETQYF.

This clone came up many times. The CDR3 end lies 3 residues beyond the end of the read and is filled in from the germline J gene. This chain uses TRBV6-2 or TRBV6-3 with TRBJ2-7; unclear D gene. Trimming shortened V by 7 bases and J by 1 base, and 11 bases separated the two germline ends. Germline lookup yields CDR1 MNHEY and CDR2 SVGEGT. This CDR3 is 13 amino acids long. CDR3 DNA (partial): TGTGCCAGCATACGAACGGGTTCCTACGAG. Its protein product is CASIRTGSYE. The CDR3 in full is CASIRTGSYEQYF.

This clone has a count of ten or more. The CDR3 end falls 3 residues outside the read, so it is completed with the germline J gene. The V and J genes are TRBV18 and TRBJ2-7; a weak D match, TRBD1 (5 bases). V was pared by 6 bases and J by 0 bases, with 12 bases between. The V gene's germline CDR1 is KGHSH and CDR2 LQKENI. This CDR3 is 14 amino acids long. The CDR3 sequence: CASSQEGHSYEQYF. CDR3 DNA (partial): TGTGCCAGCTCTCAGGAAGGACACTCCTACGAG. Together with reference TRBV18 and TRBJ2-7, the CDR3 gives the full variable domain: NAGVMQNPRHLVRRRGQEARLRCSPMKGHSHVYWYRQLPEEGLKFMVYLQKENIIDESGMPKERFSAEFPKEGPSILRIQQVVRGDSAAYFCASSQEGHSYEQYFGPGTRLTVT.

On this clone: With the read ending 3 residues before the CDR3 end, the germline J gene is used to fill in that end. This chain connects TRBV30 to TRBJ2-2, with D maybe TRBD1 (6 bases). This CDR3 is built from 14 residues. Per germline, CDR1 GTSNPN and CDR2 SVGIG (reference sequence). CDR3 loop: CAWTEDSLNEKLFF. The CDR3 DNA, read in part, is TGTGCCTGGACCGAGGACAGCCTCAATGAAAAG.